This entry describes one TCR beta chain. The data belong to a study of control samples from healthy donors and cancer patients. Germline assignment: CDR1 LGHDT and CDR2 YNNKEL (reference sequence). V gave up 0 bases and J gave up 2 bases, with 11 bases separating them. The CDR3 spans 16 residues. Clones were read by immunoSEQ multiplex PCR, and TCRdb kept only the in-frame ones, dropping some. The table includes around 18,000 clones, roughly 84% detected once. The origin of this receptor is a woman between 65 and 79 years old with colorectal cancer. The chain is built from TRBV3-1 (or the pseudogene TRBV3-2) and TRBJ2-1; D possibly corresponds to TRBD1 (6 bases). Sequenced input: PBMCs. CDR3 protein: CASSQDPQGPYNEQFF. DNA of the CDR3: TGTGCCAGCAGCCAAGATCCCCAGGGGCCCTACAATGAGCAGTTCTTC.